Here is one T cell receptor (beta chain) with its context. Its antigen is unidentified. The data are from a study of T cells in Graves' hyperthyroidism and ophthalmopathy. Study findings and constraints: Stable hyperthyroidism was separated from ophthalmopathy by a model based on 13 V-J features.

Fresh peripheral blood, 8 to 10 ml, was the source of the PBMCs. RNA transcripts provided the source from which TCR beta CDR3 regions were amplified. The HTBI primer set drove a first-round RT-PCR of the TCR CDR3. TCRdb reprocessed the multiplex PCR reads with MiXCR, giving one entry per CDR3 protein. The sample lists approximately 610,000 distinct CDR3 sequences; 14% to 15% were seen once. Sequenced material: blood. This TCR came from a woman aged 40 to 50 with Graves' ophthalmopathy.

The CDR3 protein is CASSQAPQGKNQPQHF. CDR3 in DNA: TGTGCCAGCAGCCAAGCCCCACAGGGCAAGAATCAGCCCCAGCATTTT. J is TRBJ1-5 and V is TRBV4-2, with a tentative D call TRBD1 (6 bases). The CDR3 has 16 residues. With 1 base removed from V and 4 bases from J, the gap between germline ends came to 14 bases. Germline values: CDR1 LGHNA, CDR2 YNFKEQ.